In its sample, the clone carrying this T cell receptor beta chain was seen many times. Its antigen is unknown. The sample comes from a study of beta chain features in type 1 diabetes. Study at large: The study found patients and healthy donors alike in age, gender and cell yields. Points from the study as a whole: It was among patients, rather than healthy donors, that naive, central memory and Treg TCRB repertoires appeared more similar. The study found moderately but significantly shorter TCRB CDR3s in all four CD4+ subsets of Type 1 diabetes patients.

Sequencing targeted expressed TCRB transcripts, as all isolated RNA had been reverse transcribed. Assay used: immunoSEQ multiplex PCR; TCRdb lists only in-frame clones, some missing. Of around 250,000 clones in the sample, 25% to 30% were seen once. Sorting based on CD45RO/CCR7/CD25/CD127/CD95/CD27 separated CD4+ naive, central memory, regulatory and stem cell-like memory cells. The CDR3 consists of 14 residues. V dropped 8 bases and J dropped 1 base, with 12 bases sitting between them. The germline CDR1 and CDR2 sequences are LNHDA and SQIVND (reference sequence). This receptor was obtained from a man younger than 40 in good health. J is TRBJ2-1 and V is TRBV19; possibly TRBD1 for D (6 bases). The specimen sequenced was central memory CD4+ T cells from blood. The CDR3: CASGDQGSYNEQFF. The CDR3, as DNA: TGTGCCAGTGGGGACCAGGGGTCCTACAATGAGCAGTTCTTC.